The 18 T cell receptor beta chains given below trace back to one sample, sequenced in a study of identical twins. TCRdb recomputed calls from the 5' RACE reads with MiXCR, one row per CDR3 protein. Of a few hundred thousand distinct CDR3 sequences listed, approximately 9.6% are singletons. This sample was shared with a second study, whose subject was yellow fever vaccine responses in identical twins.

The sample was PBMCs. These receptors came from a young woman in good health.

Only a few counts were recorded for this clonotype. The chain recombines TRBV28 with TRBJ2-2, with 7 nucleotides matching TRBD1. V lost 6 bases to trimming and J lost 5 bases; unmatched junction nucleotides: 12. Germline assignment: CDR1 MDHEN and CDR2 SYDVKM. CDR3 size: 16 residues. The CDR3 bases are TGTGCCAGCAGCCCCGAGGGGCAGGGGGAAACCGGGGAGCTGTTTTTT. Protein: CASSPEGQGETGELFF.

This clonotype was seen repeatedly, ten times or more. CDR3 in DNA: TGTGCCAGCAGCATAGTACTAGCCAATGAGCAGTTCTTC. It translates to CASSIVLANEQFF. The chain recombines TRBV7-3 with TRBJ2-1; D might be TRBD2 (6 bases). V lost 5 bases and J 6 bases, leaving 11 bases between the germline ends. This CDR3 spans 13 amino acids. CDR1 and CDR2 (germline): SGHTA, FQGTGA.

The chain recombines TRBV5-1 with TRBJ1-1; 7 positions match TRBD1. The J segment lost 7 bases and the V segment lost 4 bases, leaving 10 bases of the junction unmatched. This CDR3 contains 14 residues. Looked up from germline, CDR1 is SGHRS and CDR2 is YFSETQ. This CDR3 is CASSVGDSHFEAFF. The CDR3 nucleotides read TGCGCCAGCAGCGTTGGGGACAGCCATTTTGAAGCTTTCTTT.

The V gene is TRBV24-1, the J gene TRBJ2-7; D is ambiguous. V was shortened by 4 bases and J by 2 bases, with 5 bases between the two germline ends. Germline loops: CDR1 KGHDR, CDR2 SFDVKD. CDR3 length: 12 residues. CDR3 sequence (DNA): TGTGCCACCAGTGACCGGACCTACGAGCAGTACTTC. Encoded protein: CATSDRTYEQYF.

This clonotype has at least ten counts. The CDR3 coding sequence is TGTGCCAGCACCGTGAGGGACACCAGATTCACAGATACGCAGTATTTT. Amino acids: CASTVRDTRFTDTQYF. The gene calls are TRBV28 and TRBJ2-3; tentatively, D is TRBD1 (6 bases). This CDR3 has 16 amino acids. The germline gives CDR1 MDHEN, CDR2 SYDVKM. Deletions cut 7 bases from V and 2 bases from J, with 19 bases between.

This clonotype was counted ten times or more. The chain combines TRBV2 with TRBJ1-5, with D possibly being TRBD1 (6 bases). The CDR3 runs 14 residues. V was trimmed by 8 bases and J by 0 bases, leaving 11 bases between them. Per the germline V gene, CDR1 is SNHLY and CDR2 is FYNNEI. The CDR3 sequence: CASLQGNSNQPQHF. Here the CDR3 DNA reads TGTGCCAGCTTACAGGGCAATAGCAATCAGCCCCAGCATTTT.

The V gene is TRBV7-2, the J gene TRBJ1-1; possibly TRBD1 for D (6 bases). The germline gives CDR1 SGHTA, CDR2 FQGNSA. V was clipped by 2 bases and J by 6 bases, with 10 bases between them. The CDR3 spans 13 residues. In DNA form, the CDR3 reads TGTGCCAGCAGCTTAATAAAGGGGGCTGAAGCTTTCTTT. It is translated as CASSLIKGAEAFF.

This clonotype appeared a few times. The gene calls are TRBV7-9 and TRBJ1-1, with 8 bases fitting TRBD1. This CDR3 region has 15 residues. Germline trimming cut 1 base from V and 6 bases from J; bases unmatched to any gene: 7. Germline V lookup: CDR1 SEHNR, CDR2 FQNEAQ (reference sequence). This CDR3 is CASSLGTGKTAEAFF. In nucleotides, the CDR3 is TGTGCCAGCAGCTTAGGGACAGGGAAAACGGCTGAAGCTTTCTTT.

This clonotype was counted only a few times. The gene calls are TRBV12-3 or TRBV12-4 and TRBJ2-3, with D tentatively TRBD1 or TRBD2 (6 bases each). V lost 6 bases to trimming and J lost 2 bases, with 18 bases between them. The CDR3 runs 16 residues. Here the CDR3 DNA reads TGTGCCAGCAGAATAGGGGGGACCAGGACCACAGATACGCAGTATTTT. This sequence encodes CASRIGGTRTTDTQYF.

The V gene is TRBV29-1, the J gene TRBJ2-6; 10 nucleotides agree with TRBD1. Unmatched junction bases numbered 5, after V lost 6 bases and J lost 0 bases. This CDR3 region has 16 residues. From germline, CDR1 is SQVTM and CDR2 ANQGSEA. The CDR3 DNA is TGCAGCGTCACCGGGACAGGGGACTCTGGGGCCAACGTCCTGACTTTC. Translated, it gives CSVTGTGDSGANVLTF.

This chain joins TRBV5-1 and TRBJ1-6, with D hard to call. Between the trimmed V and J ends, which lost 0 bases and 3 bases, there was a span of 4 bases. CDR1 SGHRS and CDR2 YFSETQ come from the germline V gene. CDR3 length: 14 amino acids. The CDR3 coding sequence is TGCGCCAGCAGCTTGGGAGTCTATAATTCACCCCTCCACTTT. This codes for CASSLGVYNSPLHF.

The sample holds a few counts of this clonotype. The rearrangement joins TRBV5-1 to TRBJ2-5; 7 nucleotides agree with TRBD1. V shed 0 bases and J 5 bases; nucleotides not matched to a gene: 4. Germline V gives CDR1 SGHRS, CDR2 YFSETQ. The CDR3 extends over 14 amino acids. The CDR3 DNA reads TGCGCCAGCAGCTTGGAGGACAGGTTGGAGACCCAGTACTTC. Translation: CASSLEDRLETQYF. The full variable domain, with the rest looked up from reference TRBV5-1 and TRBJ2-5, is KAGVTQTPRYLIKTRGQQVTLSCSPISGHRSVSWYQQTPGQGLQFLFEYFSETQRNKGNFPGRFSGRQFSNSRSEMNVSTLELGDSALYLCASSLEDRLETQYFGPGTRLLVL.

This clonotype was recorded many times. J is TRBJ2-7 and V is TRBV29-1; 8 bases fit TRBD1. Per the germline V gene, CDR1 is SQVTM and CDR2 is ANQGSEA. J was trimmed by 3 bases and V by 4 bases; bases with no gene match: 5. The CDR3 is 13 amino acids. DNA of the CDR3: TGCAGCGTTGCGACAGGGGAAAACTACGAGCAGTACTTC. It yields the protein CSVATGENYEQYF.

This clonotype was seen ten or more times. CDR3 DNA sequence: TGTGCCAGCAGTCCGACCGGGACAGGGGGTGATGGGCAGTACTTC. Translation: CASSPTGTGGDGQYF. The V call is TRBV12-3 or TRBV12-4, the J call TRBJ2-7; 11 bases map to TRBD1. With V trimmed by 5 bases and J by 9 bases, 12 bases remained unmatched. The CDR3 consists of 15 residues.

The V gene is TRBV20-1, the J gene TRBJ2-1, with 12 bases fitting TRBD2. CDR1 and CDR2 (germline): DFQATT, SNEGSKA (reference sequence). After removal of 4 bases from V and 0 bases from J, the junction contained 7 bases not matched to a gene. The CDR3 loop spans 17 amino acids. The chain's CDR3 is CSANPGLAGGSYNEQFF. CDR3 bases: TGCAGTGCTAACCCGGGACTAGCGGGTGGCTCCTACAATGAGCAGTTCTTC.

The sample holds a few counts of this clonotype. The chain combines TRBV5-4 with TRBJ2-2; 10 nucleotides align to TRBD2. Germline V gene lookup returns CDR1 SGHNT and CDR2 YYREEE (reference sequence). The V gene end was trimmed by 0 bases and the J gene end by 4 bases; junction bases not matched to a gene: 6. This CDR3 region has 17 residues. CDR3 nucleotides: TGTGCCAGCAGCTTGGCCCCTAGCGGGGGACTCACCGGGGAGCTGTTTTTT. Protein sequence: CASSLAPSGGLTGELFF.

V is TRBV19 and J is TRBJ1-5; D is ambiguous. CDR1 is LNHDA, CDR2 SQIVND, per germline (reference sequence). The CDR3 is made up of 14 amino acids. With 2 bases removed from V and 0 bases from J, the gap between germline ends came to 5 bases. The DNA for the CDR3 is TGTGCCAGTAGTATACAGTTTAGCAATCAGCCCCAGCATTTT. This translates into CASSIQFSNQPQHF.

This clonotype was picked up a small number of times. This chain's CDR3 is CASSPQAYNEQFF. CDR3 bases: TGTGCCAGCAGTCCCCAGGCCTACAATGAGCAGTTCTTC. The rearrangement uses TRBV12-3 or TRBV12-4 and TRBJ2-1; D is ambiguous. Trimming removed 5 bases at V and 2 bases at J, with 7 bases between. The CDR3 sequence is 13 residues long.